The 23 T cell receptor beta chains in this list originate from one sample, sequenced in a study of blood T cell repertoires in COVID-19. Produced via immunoSEQ multiplex PCR; TCRdb's table is partial and in-frame only. Among over 130,000 clones, almost 85% were seen once, and the ten largest hold under 3%. The specimen was peripheral blood. The receptors were sampled from a man between 50 and 59 years old with acute or convalescent COVID-19.

The chain joins TRBV19 to TRBJ2-7; 11 bases match TRBD1. This CDR3 is built from 16 residues. The germline CDR1 and CDR2 sequences are LNHDA and SQIVND (reference sequence). Trimming took 0 bases from V and 3 from J; bases not matched to a gene: 4. The CDR3: CASSIDAGTGGYEQYF. The CDR3 DNA sequence: TGTGCCAGTAGTATAGACGCCGGGACAGGGGGCTACGAGCAGTACTTC.

V is TRBV7-3 and J is TRBJ2-3; D not certain. This CDR3 has 15 residues. Germline V gene sequence: CDR1 SGHTA, CDR2 FQGTGA. V lost 0 bases to trimming and J lost 2 bases, with 9 bases between them. The CDR3 DNA sequence: TGTGCCAGCAGCTTAACGTACGACTTCACAGATACGCAGTATTTT. It specifies CASSLTYDFTDTQYF.

There are a few counts of this clone. This CDR3 reads CASSLLAGSEAFF. The CDR3, as DNA: TGTGCCAGCAGCTTATTGGCAGGGTCTGAAGCTTTCTTT. The rearrangement uses TRBV11-2 and TRBJ1-1; D perhaps matches TRBD1 (5 bases). Germline CDR1 and CDR2: SGHAT and FQNNGV. The ends were cut back, 2 bases at V and 6 bases at J, with 10 bases in the middle. CDR3 length equals 13 residues.

This chain links TRBV11-3 with TRBJ2-1; 8 bases are a match to TRBD1. Germline V gene data show CDR1 as SGHNT and CDR2 as YENEEA. This CDR3 is 13 amino acids long. Unmatched junction bases numbered 2, after V lost 4 bases and J lost 6 bases. DNA of the CDR3: TGTGCCAGCAGCTCACAGGGGGGCAATGAGCAGTTCTTC. This sequence encodes CASSSQGGNEQFF.

The CDR3 protein is CASSETGPGEQFF. The CDR3 DNA reads as TGTGCCAGCAGCGAAACAGGGCCGGGTGAGCAGTTCTTC. The genes are TRBV7-6 and TRBJ2-1, with D maybe TRBD1 (6 bases). The ends were cut back, 5 bases at V and 9 bases at J, with 14 bases in the middle. Germline V gene lookup returns CDR1 SGHVS and CDR2 FNYEAQ. CDR3 length equals 13 residues.

This clone occurred once. The chain carries TRBV5-1 and TRBJ2-2; 8 nucleotides align to TRBD1. V lost 3 bases to trimming and J lost 1 base; unmatched junction nucleotides: 5. This CDR3 region has 16 residues. The germline CDR1 and CDR2 sequences are SGHRS and YFSETQ. CDR3 region: CASSSPGTGNTGELFF. The CDR3 DNA sequence: TGCGCCAGCAGCTCGCCAGGGACAGGGAACACCGGGGAGCTGTTTTTT.

This rearrangement joins TRBV5-1 to TRBJ1-3; D is ambiguous. V was cut by 4 bases and J by 0 bases, with 11 bases left in between. The CDR3 length is 15 residues. CDR1 and CDR2 from the germline V gene are SGHRS and YFSETQ. CDR3 nucleotide sequence: TGCGCCAGCAGCGGAGGCCCTGACTCTGGAAACACCATATATTTT. Translation gives CASSGGPDSGNTIYF.

The rearrangement links TRBV29-1 to TRBJ2-3; 9 bases agree with TRBD2. The CDR3 consists of 15 residues. CDR1 SQVTM and CDR2 ANQGSEA come from the germline V gene. V was pared by 6 bases and J by 5 bases, with 12 bases of the junction left unmatched. CDR3 protein: CSVGGLRGGGDTQYF. The CDR3 DNA reads as TGCAGCGTGGGAGGGTTGCGGGGGGGCGGAGATACGCAGTATTTT.

J is TRBJ1-5 and V is TRBV18; 11 bases line up with TRBD1. Germline V gene lookup returns CDR1 KGHSH and CDR2 LQKENI. Trimming removed 3 bases from V and 4 bases from J; junction bases left unmatched: 2. The CDR3 contains 15 residues. The CDR3 coding sequence is TGTGCCAGCTCACCCGGGACAGGGGGGAATCAGCCCCAGCATTTT. It encodes CASSPGTGGNQPQHF.

This clone was seen just once. The V and J genes are TRBV29-1 and TRBJ1-1, with TRBD1 matching over 10 bases. The CDR3 totals 12 residues. V lost 8 bases, J lost 7 bases, and 7 bases stayed unmatched. From germline, CDR1 is SQVTM and CDR2 ANQGSEA. CDR3 sequence reads: CSLGQGGDEAFF. The DNA of the CDR3 is TGCAGCCTTGGACAGGGGGGGGATGAAGCTTTCTTT.

This clone was recorded once. The V and J genes are TRBV12-5 and TRBJ2-7; a possible D gene is TRBD2 (6 bases). Trimming stripped 3 bases from V and 7 bases from J, with 34 bases between. Germline CDR1 is LGHNT and CDR2 is FRNRAP. The CDR3 is made up of 20 amino acids. The CDR3 DNA follows: TGTGCTAGTGGTTTTTCCGCACTTCCCTCATCCCACAGGTCGGCGGGAGAGCAGTACTTC. The encoded protein is CASGFSALPSSHRSAGEQYF.

V and J are TRBV28 and TRBJ2-3; D may be TRBD2 (6 bases). This CDR3 is built from 14 residues. CDR1 is MDHEN and CDR2 is SYDVKM in the germline V gene. Trimming left V 5 bases short and J 1 base short, with 10 bases between. CDR3 coding DNA: TGTGCCAGCAGTATTGGCGGGGGCACAGATACGCAGTATTTT. It codes for CASSIGGGTDTQYF.

To note about this clone: The sample carries other DNA sequences with the same CDR3. The rearrangement links TRBV5-1 to TRBJ2-3; possibly TRBD2 for D (5 bases). Germline-derived CDR1 and CDR2 are SGHRS and YFSETQ. The ends were cut back, 0 bases at V and 3 bases at J, with 8 bases in the middle. The CDR3 spans 14 residues. For the CDR3, the DNA is TGCGCCAGCAGCTTGGGCAGAGGGACAGATACGCAGTATTTT. Residues: CASSLGRGTDTQYF.

This clone was recorded a few times. This sequence joins TRBV23-1 and TRBJ1-2; D remains unclear. TRBV23-1 is treated as an ORF (open reading frame) with a function not yet certain. V was trimmed by 3 bases and J by 4 bases, leaving 12 bases between them. CDR3 length: 14 residues. The CDR3 DNA sequence: TGCGCCAGCAGTCAGGACTTGTGCGGCTATGGCTACACCTTC. Its protein product is CASSQDLCGYGYTF.

This chain connects TRBV7-6 to TRBJ2-2; no reliable D call. The CDR3 length is 16 residues. Germline V gives CDR1 SGHVS, CDR2 FNYEAQ. With 5 bases removed from V and 7 bases from J, the gap between germline ends came to 20 bases. CDR3 amino acids: CASSPLPTVAGGELFF. The CDR3 DNA reads TGTGCCAGCAGCCCCCTCCCCACAGTCGCTGGCGGGGAGCTGTTTTTT.

V and J are TRBV13 and TRBJ2-7; 7 nucleotides agree with TRBD2. The CDR3 is 16 residues long. The V gene's germline CDR1 is PRHDT and CDR2 FYEKMQ (reference sequence). The ends lost 0 bases at V and 4 bases at J; junction bases unmatched: 9. The CDR3 reads CASSLGTAGTKYEQYF. The CDR3 nucleotides are TGTGCCAGCAGCTTAGGCACAGCGGGAACAAAGTACGAGCAGTACTTC.

V gene TRBV5-4 combines with J gene TRBJ1-1, with 7 bases aligning to TRBD1. The ends lost 0 bases at V and 1 base at J; junction bases unmatched: 6. Looked up from germline, CDR1 is SGHNT and CDR2 is YYREEE (reference sequence). The CDR3 consists of 16 residues. CDR3 loop: CASSLDRGGGNTEAFF. The CDR3 DNA follows: TGTGCCAGCAGCTTGGACAGGGGAGGAGGGAACACTGAAGCTTTCTTT.

The count of this clone is one. This sequence joins TRBV5-5 and TRBJ2-3; 12 nucleotides agree with TRBD2. Trimming took 4 bases from V and 13 from J; bases not matched to a gene: 7. Germline CDR1 reads SGHKS; CDR2 reads YYEKEE (reference sequence). This CDR3 is built from 13 residues. The CDR3 nucleotides read TGTGCCAGCAGCGCGGGGACTAGCGGGTTGGAGTATTTT. Encoded protein: CASSAGTSGLEYF. Together with reference TRBV5-5 and TRBJ2-3, the CDR3 gives the full variable domain: DAGVTQSPTHLIKTRGQQVTLRCSPISGHKSVSWYQQVLGQGPQFIFQYYEKEERGRGNFPDRFSARQFPNYSSELNVNALLLGDSALYLCASSAGTSGLEYFGPGTRLTVL.

The V and J genes are TRBV30 and TRBJ1-2; TRBD1 matches at 9 bases. Germline loops: CDR1 GTSNPN, CDR2 SVGIG (reference sequence). After removal of 5 bases from V and 4 bases from J, the junction contained 2 bases not matched to a gene. This CDR3 spans 12 amino acids. For the CDR3, the DNA is TGTGCCTGGGACAGGGGGAGCTATGGCTACACCTTC. This translates into CAWDRGSYGYTF.

The V call is TRBV19, the J call TRBJ2-7; weak D call: TRBD2 (5 bases). Trimming removed 3 bases at V and 5 bases at J, with 14 bases between. In germline, CDR1 is LNHDA, CDR2 SQIVND (reference sequence). This CDR3 region has 14 residues. In nucleotides, the CDR3 is TGTGCCAGTAGTATTCTAGCTAGGAGCGACGAGCAGTACTTC. This gives the protein CASSILARSDEQYF. Filled out from reference TRBV19 and TRBJ2-7, the complete variable domain reads DGGITQSPKYLFRKEGQNVTLSCEQNLNHDAMYWYRQDPGQGLRLIYYSQIVNDFQKGDIAEGYSVSREKKESFPLTVTSAQKNPTAFYLCASSILARSDEQYFGPGTRLTVT.

The genes are TRBV5-1 and TRBJ2-3; 8 positions match TRBD1. This CDR3 is 17 amino acids long. Germline V gives CDR1 SGHRS, CDR2 YFSETQ. V shed 1 base, J shed 4 bases, and the junction held 11 bases outside the gene matches. CDR3 protein: CASSLIGGAGGADTQYF. Written as DNA, the CDR3 is TGCGCCAGCAGCTTGATAGGTGGGGCAGGGGGCGCAGATACGCAGTATTTT.

The CDR3 region has the DNA TGTGCCAGCAGCCCAAATCTGAGAGACAGGGGTTTCCATGGCTACACCTTC. Translation gives CASSPNLRDRGFHGYTF. V gene TRBV7-9 combines with J gene TRBJ1-2, with 8 bases lining up with TRBD1. Per germline, CDR1 SEHNR and CDR2 FQNEAQ (reference sequence). V was pared by 5 bases and J by 6 bases, with 17 bases of the junction left unmatched. The CDR3 runs 17 residues.

The chain couples TRBV7-3 to TRBJ1-2; 11 bases are a match to TRBD1. From germline, CDR1 is SGHTA and CDR2 FQGTGA. This CDR3 comprises 16 residues. J lost 3 bases, V lost 6 bases, and 9 bases had no gene match. The CDR3 DNA is TGTGCCAGCAGGGAGACACCGGGACAGGGGGACTATGGCTACACCTTC. Translation gives CASRETPGQGDYGYTF.